The present T cell receptor beta chain was sequenced within a study of early T cells in non-severe SARS-CoV-2 infection. Across the whole study: Sequencing was performed on bulk RNA from unsorted whole blood, leaving chains unpaired.

TCRdb re-called the 5' RACE reads through MiXCR, storing one row per CDR3 protein. This sample has more than 35,000 distinct CDR3 sequences, with 5.8% found just once. CDR1 is SGHNT and CDR2 is YYREEE in the germline V gene (reference sequence). V trimming: 9 bases; J trimming: 3 bases; junction bases outside the gene matches: 4. This CDR3 comprises 13 residues. This TCR was recovered from an adult who was a healthcare worker with PCR-confirmed SARS-CoV-2 infection or an uninfected control (not recorded which). Material for sequencing was whole blood. The rearrangement joins TRBV5-4 to TRBJ2-7, with TRBD2 identical over 12 bases. The CDR3 protein is CATRTSGNYEQYF. The CDR3 DNA is TGTGCCACCCGGACTAGCGGGAACTACGAGCAGTACTTC.